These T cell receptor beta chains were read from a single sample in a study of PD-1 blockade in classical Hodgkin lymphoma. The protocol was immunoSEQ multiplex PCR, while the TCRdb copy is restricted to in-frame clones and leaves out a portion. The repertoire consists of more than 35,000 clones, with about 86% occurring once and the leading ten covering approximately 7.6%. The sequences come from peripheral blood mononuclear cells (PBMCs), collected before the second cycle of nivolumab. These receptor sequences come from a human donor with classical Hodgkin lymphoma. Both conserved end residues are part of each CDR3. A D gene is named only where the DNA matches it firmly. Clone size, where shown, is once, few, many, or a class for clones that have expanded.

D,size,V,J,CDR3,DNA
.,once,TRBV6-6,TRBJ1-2,CASIGGIGYGYTF,TGTGCCAGCATCGGCGGAATTGGGTATGGCTACACCTTC
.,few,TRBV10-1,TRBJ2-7,CASSEGTSYEQYF,TGCGCCAGCAGTGAGGGGACCTCCTACGAGCAGTACTTC
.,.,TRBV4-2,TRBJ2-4,CASSQVNTLAKNIQYF,TGTGCCAGCAGCCAGGTCAATACTCTAGCCAAAAACATTCAGTACTTC
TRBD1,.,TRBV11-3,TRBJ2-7,CASSPRVRDRGLEEQYF,TGTGCCAGCAGCCCCCGGGTAAGGGACAGGGGGCTAGAAGAGCAGTACTTC
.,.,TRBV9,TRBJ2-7,CASSPGTHSYEQYF,TGTGCCAGCAGCCCCGGGACACACTCCTACGAGCAGTACTTC
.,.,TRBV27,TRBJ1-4,CASNTSSGTNEKLFF,TGTGCCAGCAATACCTCATCGGGGACTAATGAAAAACTGTTTTTT
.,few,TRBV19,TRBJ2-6,CASNVDTFISGANVLTF,TGTGCCAGTAATGTGGACACCTTTATTTCTGGGGCCAACGTCCTGACTTTC
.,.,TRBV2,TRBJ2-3,CASSEQRADTQYF,TGTGCCAGCAGTGAACAGAGGGCAGATACGCAGTATTTT
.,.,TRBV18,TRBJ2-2,CASSPNTGELFF,TGTGCCAGCTCACCCAACACCGGGGAGCTGTTTTTT
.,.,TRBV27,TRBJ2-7,CASSLAPSFPLEQYF,TGTGCCAGCAGTTTAGCTCCAAGTTTTCCGCTCGAGCAGTACTTC
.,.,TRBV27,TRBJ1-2,CASGYGGQNYGYTF,TGTGCCAGCGGGTATGGAGGGCAAAACTATGGCTACACCTTC
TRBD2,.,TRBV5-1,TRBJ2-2,CASRLSGGNTGELFF,TGCGCCAGCAGACTAAGCGGGGGGAACACCGGGGAGCTGTTTTTT
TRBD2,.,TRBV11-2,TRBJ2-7,CASSSPGGAYEQYF,TGTGCCAGCAGCTCCCCGGGAGGGGCCTACGAGCAGTACTTC
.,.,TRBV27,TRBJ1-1,CASSLRMDTEAFF,TGTGCCAGCAGCCTTCGGATGGACACTGAAGCTTTCTTT
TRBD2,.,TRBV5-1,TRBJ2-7,CASSFYGRAKSYEQYF,TGCGCCAGCAGCTTTTACGGGAGGGCCAAATCCTACGAGCAGTACTTC
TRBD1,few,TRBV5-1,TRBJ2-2,CASSYARTGGNTGELFF,TGCGCCAGCAGCTATGCTAGGACAGGGGGTAACACCGGGGAGCTGTTTTTT
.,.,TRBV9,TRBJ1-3,CASSVDRASGNTIYF,TGTGCCAGCAGCGTAGACAGGGCTTCTGGAAACACCATATATTTT
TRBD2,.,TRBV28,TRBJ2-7,CASSLSTRGLAGYEQYF,TGTGCCAGCAGTTTATCCACGAGGGGGCTAGCGGGATACGAGCAGTACTTC
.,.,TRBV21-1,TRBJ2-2,CASSKRWGSGITGELFF,.
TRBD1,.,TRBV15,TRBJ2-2,CATSTGDRSTGELFF,TGTGCCACCAGCACCGGGGACAGATCCACCGGGGAGCTGTTTTTT
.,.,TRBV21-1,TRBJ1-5,CASSKEGQVSNQPQHF,TGTGCCAGCAGCAAAGAGGGCCAGGTAAGCAATCAGCCCCAGCATTTT
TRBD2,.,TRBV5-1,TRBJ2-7,CASSLGSGRYGEQYF,TGCGCCAGCAGCTTGGGGAGCGGGAGGTATGGCGAGCAGTACTTC
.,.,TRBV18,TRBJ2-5,CASSPVRQETQYF,TGTGCCAGCTCACCAGTGAGGCAAGAGACCCAGTACTTC